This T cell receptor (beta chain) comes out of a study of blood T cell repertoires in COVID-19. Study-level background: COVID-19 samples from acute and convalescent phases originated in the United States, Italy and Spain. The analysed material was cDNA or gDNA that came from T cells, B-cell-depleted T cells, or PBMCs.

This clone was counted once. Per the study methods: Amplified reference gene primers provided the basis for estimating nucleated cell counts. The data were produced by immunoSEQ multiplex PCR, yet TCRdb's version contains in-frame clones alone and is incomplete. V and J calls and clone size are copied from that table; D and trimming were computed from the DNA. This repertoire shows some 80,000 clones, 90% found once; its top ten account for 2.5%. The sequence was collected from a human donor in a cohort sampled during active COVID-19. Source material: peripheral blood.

The CDR3 is CASSLEGHRGNYEQYF. The CDR3 DNA sequence: TGTGCCAGCAGCTTAGAAGGGCACAGGGGTAACTACGAGCAGTACTTC. This chain connects TRBV7-2 to TRBJ2-7; 7 nucleotides line up with TRBD1. This CDR3 region has 16 residues. J lost 3 bases, V lost 1 base, and 9 bases had no gene match. In germline, CDR1 is SGHTA, CDR2 FQGNSA.